This note documents a single TCR beta chain sequence. These data come from a study of blood T cell repertoires in COVID-19. Original data processing: Reference gene primer amplification in the assay estimated nucleated cell counts. Measured with immunoSEQ multiplex PCR; TCRdb has only the in-frame clones, and not every one. V and J calls and clone size are as listed in that table; D and trimming were resolved from the DNA. The sample lists around 170,000 clones; about 86% were seen once. The CDR3 is 13 residues long. V was trimmed by 7 bases and J by 4 bases, leaving 16 bases between them. Germline CDR1 and CDR2: SQVTM and ANQGSEA.

The sample was peripheral blood. The rearrangement joins TRBV29-1 to TRBJ1-2; D perhaps matches TRBD1 (6 bases). This TCR derives from a man aged 50 or older with active or convalescent COVID-19. The CDR3 protein is CSAGTGTLYGYTF. DNA of the CDR3: TGCAGCGCTGGTACCGGGACACTCTATGGCTACACCTTC.